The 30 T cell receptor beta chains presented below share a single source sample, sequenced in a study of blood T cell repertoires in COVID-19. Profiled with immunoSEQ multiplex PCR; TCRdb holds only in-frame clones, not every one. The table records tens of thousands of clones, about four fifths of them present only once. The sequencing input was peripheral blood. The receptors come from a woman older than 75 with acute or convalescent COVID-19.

The CDR3 sequence: CATTGRGSSPLHF. CDR3 in DNA: TGTGCCACCACGGGCAGGGGGTCTTCACCCCTCCACTTT. The J gene is TRBJ1-6, the V gene TRBV21-1; the table calls TRBD1, which could not be checked here. TRBV21-1 is a pseudogene locus. This CDR3 is built from 13 residues.

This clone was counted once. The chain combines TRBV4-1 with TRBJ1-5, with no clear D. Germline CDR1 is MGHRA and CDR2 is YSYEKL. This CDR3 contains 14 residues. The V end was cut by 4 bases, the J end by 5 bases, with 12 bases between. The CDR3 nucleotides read TGCGCCAGCAGCCCCACTCAGAGGGATCAGCCCCAGCATTTT. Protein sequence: CASSPTQRDQPQHF.

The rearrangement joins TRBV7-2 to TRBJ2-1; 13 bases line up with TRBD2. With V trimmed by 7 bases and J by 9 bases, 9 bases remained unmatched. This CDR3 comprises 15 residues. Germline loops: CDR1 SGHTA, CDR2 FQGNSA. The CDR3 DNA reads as TGTGCCAGCACCCTAGAGGGACTAGCGGGGAGTGAGCAGTTCTTC. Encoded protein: CASTLEGLAGSEQFF.

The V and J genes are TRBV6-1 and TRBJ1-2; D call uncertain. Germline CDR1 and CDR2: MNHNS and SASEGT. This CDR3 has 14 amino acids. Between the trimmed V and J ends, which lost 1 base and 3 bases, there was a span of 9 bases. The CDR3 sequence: CASSEVEGYYGYTF. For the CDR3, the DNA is TGTGCCAGCAGTGAAGTGGAGGGATACTATGGCTACACCTTC.

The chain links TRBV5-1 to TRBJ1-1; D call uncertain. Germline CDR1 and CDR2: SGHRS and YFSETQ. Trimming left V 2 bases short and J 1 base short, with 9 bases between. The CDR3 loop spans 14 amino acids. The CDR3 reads CASSLSDKNTEAFF. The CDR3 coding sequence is TGCGCCAGCAGCTTAAGCGATAAGAACACTGAAGCTTTCTTT.

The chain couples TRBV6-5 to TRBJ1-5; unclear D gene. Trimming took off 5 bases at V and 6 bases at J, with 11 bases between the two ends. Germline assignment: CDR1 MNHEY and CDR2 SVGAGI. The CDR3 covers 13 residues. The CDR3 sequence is CASSNTPSQPQHF. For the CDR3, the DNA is TGTGCCAGCAGTAACACCCCTAGTCAGCCCCAGCATTTT.

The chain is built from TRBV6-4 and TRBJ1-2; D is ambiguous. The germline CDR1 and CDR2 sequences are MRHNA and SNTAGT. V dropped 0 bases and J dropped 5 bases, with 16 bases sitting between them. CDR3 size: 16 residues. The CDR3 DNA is TGTGCCAGCAGTGACTCCATAGCAGCAAATTATTATGGCTACACCTTC. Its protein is CASSDSIAANYYGYTF.

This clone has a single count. DNA of the CDR3: TGTGCCAGCAGCTTAACGGGACAGGGTCGGAACGAGCAGTACTTC. Protein sequence: CASSLTGQGRNEQYF. V gene TRBV13 combines with J gene TRBJ2-7; 9 nucleotides line up with TRBD1. V shed 2 bases, J shed 5 bases, and the junction held 7 bases outside the gene matches. The germline gives CDR1 PRHDT, CDR2 FYEKMQ (reference sequence). The CDR3 consists of 15 residues. Based on the CDR3 plus reference TRBV13 and TRBJ2-7, the full variable domain is AAGVIQSPRHLIKEKRETATLKCYPIPRHDTVYWYQQGPGQDPQFLISFYEKMQSDKGSIPDRFSAQQFSDYHSELNMSSLELGDSALYFCASSLTGQGRNEQYFGPGTRLTVT.

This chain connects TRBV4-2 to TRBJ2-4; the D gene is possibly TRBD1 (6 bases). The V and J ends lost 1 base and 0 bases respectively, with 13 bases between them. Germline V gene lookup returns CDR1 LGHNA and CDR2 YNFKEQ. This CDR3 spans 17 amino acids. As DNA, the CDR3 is TGTGCCAGCAGCCAAGTAGTGGACAGTTTAGCCAAAAACATTCAGTACTTC. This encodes CASSQVVDSLAKNIQYF.

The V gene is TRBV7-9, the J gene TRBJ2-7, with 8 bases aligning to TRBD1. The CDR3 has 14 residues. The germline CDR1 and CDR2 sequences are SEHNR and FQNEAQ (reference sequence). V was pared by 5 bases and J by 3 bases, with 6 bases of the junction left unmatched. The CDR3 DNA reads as TGTGCCAGCAGCCAGGGACAGGTTGGCTACGAGCAGTACTTC. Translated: CASSQGQVGYEQYF.

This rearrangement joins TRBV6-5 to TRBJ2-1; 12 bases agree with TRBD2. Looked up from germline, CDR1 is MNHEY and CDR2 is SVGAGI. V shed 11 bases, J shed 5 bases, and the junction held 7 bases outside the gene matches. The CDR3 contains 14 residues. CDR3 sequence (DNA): TGTGCCGGCCAGACTAGCGGGAGCCACAATGAGCAGTTCTTC. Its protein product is CAGQTSGSHNEQFF.

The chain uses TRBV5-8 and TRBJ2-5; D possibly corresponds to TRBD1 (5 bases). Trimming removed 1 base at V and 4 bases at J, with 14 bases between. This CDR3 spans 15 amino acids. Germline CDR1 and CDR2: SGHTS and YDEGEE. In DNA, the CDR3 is TGTGCCAGCAGCTTGAGCAGGGCCACCCTAGAGACCCAGTACTTC. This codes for CASSLSRATLETQYF.

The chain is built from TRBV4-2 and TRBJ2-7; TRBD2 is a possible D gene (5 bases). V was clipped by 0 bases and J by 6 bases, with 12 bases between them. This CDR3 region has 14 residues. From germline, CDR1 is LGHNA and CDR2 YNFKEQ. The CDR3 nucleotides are TGTGCCAGCAGCCAAGATCTGGACTTCAGCGAGCAGTACTTC. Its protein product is CASSQDLDFSEQYF.

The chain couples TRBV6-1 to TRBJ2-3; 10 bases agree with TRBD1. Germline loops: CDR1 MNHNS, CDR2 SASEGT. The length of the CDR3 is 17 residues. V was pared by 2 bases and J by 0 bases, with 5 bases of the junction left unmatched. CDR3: CASSEWDRGASTDTQYF. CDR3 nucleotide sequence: TGTGCCAGCAGTGAATGGGACAGGGGAGCTAGCACAGATACGCAGTATTTT.

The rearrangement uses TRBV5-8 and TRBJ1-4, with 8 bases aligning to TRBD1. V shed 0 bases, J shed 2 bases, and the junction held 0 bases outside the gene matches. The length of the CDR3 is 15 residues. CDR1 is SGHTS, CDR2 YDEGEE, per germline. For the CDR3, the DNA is TGTGCCAGCAGCTTGGGGACAGGGACTAATGAAAAACTGTTTTTT. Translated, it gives CASSLGTGTNEKLFF.

The DNA of the CDR3 is TGTGCCAGCAGCCGGGGACAGGGCGGGTATGGCTACACCTTC. Translation: CASSRGQGGYGYTF. The chain employs TRBV6-5 and TRBJ1-2; TRBD1 agrees at 9 bases. CDR1 is MNHEY, CDR2 SVGAGI, per germline. The CDR3 has 14 amino acids. Losses at the gene ends were 6 bases for V and 5 bases for J; bases not matched to a gene: 7.

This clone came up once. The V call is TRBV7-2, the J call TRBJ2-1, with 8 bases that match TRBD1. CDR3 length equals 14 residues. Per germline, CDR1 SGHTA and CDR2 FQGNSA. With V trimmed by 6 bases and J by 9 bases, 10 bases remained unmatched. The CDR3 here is CASRPRTGIGEQFF. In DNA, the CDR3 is TGTGCCAGCAGACCCAGGACAGGGATTGGTGAGCAGTTCTTC.

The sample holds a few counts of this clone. The CDR3 is CASSLTGFEQYF. DNA for the CDR3: TGTGCCAGCAGTTTAACGGGATTCGAGCAGTACTTC. V usage is TRBV28 and J usage is TRBJ2-7; D is perhaps TRBD2 (5 bases). Germline values: CDR1 MDHEN, CDR2 SYDVKM. Deletions cut 2 bases from V and 6 bases from J, with 8 bases between. CDR3 size: 12 residues.

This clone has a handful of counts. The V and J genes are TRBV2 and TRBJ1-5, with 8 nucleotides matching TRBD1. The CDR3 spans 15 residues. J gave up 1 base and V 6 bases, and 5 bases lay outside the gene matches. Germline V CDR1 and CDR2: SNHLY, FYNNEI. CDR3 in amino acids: CASRLTGDSNQPQHF. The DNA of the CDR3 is TGTGCCAGCAGGCTGACAGGGGACAGCAATCAGCCCCAGCATTTT.

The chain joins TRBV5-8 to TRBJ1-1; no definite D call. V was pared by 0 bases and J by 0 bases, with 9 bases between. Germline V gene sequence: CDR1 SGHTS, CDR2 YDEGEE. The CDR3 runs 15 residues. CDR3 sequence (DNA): TGTGCCAGCAGCTTGGCCCCCAGAATGAACACTGAAGCTTTCTTT. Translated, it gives CASSLAPRMNTEAFF.

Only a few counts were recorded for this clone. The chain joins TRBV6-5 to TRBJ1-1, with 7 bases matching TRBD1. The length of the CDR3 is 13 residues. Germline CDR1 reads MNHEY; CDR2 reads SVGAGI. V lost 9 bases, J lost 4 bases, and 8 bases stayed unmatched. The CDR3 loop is CASRTGGFTEAFF. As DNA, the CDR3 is TGTGCCAGTCGGACAGGAGGATTCACTGAAGCTTTCTTT.

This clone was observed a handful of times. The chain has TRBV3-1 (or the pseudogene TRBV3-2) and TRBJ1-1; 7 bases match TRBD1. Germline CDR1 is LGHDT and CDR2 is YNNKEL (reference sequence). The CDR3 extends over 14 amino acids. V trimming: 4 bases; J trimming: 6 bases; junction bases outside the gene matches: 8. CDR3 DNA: TGTGCCAGCAGCCCGACAGGGCGCGGCGCTGAAGCTTTCTTT. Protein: CASSPTGRGAEAFF.

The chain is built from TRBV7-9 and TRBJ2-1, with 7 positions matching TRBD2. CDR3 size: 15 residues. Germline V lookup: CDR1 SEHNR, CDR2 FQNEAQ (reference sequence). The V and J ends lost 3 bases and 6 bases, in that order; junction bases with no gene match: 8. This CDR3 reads CASSFTGGSGNEQFF. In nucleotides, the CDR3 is TGTGCCAGCAGCTTTACCGGCGGGAGTGGCAATGAGCAGTTCTTC. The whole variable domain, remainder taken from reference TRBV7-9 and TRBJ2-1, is DTGVSQNPRHKITKRGQNVTFRCDPISEHNRLYWYRQTLGQGPEFLTYFQNEAQLEKSRLLSDRFSAERPKGSFSTLEIQRTEQGDSAMYLCASSFTGGSGNEQFFGPGTRLTVL.

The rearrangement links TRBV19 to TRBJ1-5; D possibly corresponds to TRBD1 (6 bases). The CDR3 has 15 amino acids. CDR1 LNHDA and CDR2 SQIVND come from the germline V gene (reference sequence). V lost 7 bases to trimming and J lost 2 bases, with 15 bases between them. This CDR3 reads CASTPTGLRNQPQHF. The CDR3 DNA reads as TGTGCCAGTACCCCGACAGGACTGCGCAATCAGCCCCAGCATTTT.

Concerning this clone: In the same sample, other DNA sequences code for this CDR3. The CDR3 protein is CASSSRGTGDSGANVLTF. CDR3 in DNA: TGTGCCAGCAGTTCACGGGGGACAGGGGACTCTGGGGCCAACGTCCTGACTTTC. The chain carries TRBV11-2 and TRBJ2-6, with TRBD1 matching over 10 bases. The germline V gene has CDR1 SGHAT and CDR2 FQNNGV. The trim removed 6 bases at V and 0 bases at J, leaving 8 bases unmatched. This CDR3 has 18 amino acids.

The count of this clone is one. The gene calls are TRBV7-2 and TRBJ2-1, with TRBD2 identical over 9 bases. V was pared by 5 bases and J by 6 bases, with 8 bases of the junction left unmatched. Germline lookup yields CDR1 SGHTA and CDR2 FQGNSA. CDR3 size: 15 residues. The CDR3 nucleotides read TGTGCCAGCAGCGTTAGCGGGGGACGGGGCAATGAGCAGTTCTTC. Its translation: CASSVSGGRGNEQFF. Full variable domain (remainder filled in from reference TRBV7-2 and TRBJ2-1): GAGVSQSPSNKVTEKGKDVELRCDPISGHTALYWYRQSLGQGLEFLIYFQGNSAPDKSGLPSDRFSAERTGGSVSTLTIQRTQQEDSAVYLCASSVSGGRGNEQFFGPGTRLTVL.

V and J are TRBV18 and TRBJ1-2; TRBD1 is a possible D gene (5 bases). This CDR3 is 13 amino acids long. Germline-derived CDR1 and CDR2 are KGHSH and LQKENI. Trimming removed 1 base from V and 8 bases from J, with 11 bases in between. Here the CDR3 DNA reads TGTGCCAGCTCACCACAGCAGGGAGGAGGCTACACCTTC. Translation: CASSPQQGGGYTF.

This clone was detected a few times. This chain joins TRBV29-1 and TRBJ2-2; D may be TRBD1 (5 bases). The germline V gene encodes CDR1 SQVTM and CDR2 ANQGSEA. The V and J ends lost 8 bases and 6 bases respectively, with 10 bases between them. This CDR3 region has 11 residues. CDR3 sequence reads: CSFRVAGELFF. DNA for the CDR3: TGCAGCTTCAGGGTGGCCGGGGAGCTGTTTTTT.

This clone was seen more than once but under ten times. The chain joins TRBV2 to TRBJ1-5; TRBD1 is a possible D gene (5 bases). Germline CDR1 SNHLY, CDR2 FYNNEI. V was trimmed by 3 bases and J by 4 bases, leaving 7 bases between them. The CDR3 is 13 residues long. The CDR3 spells CASSDRANQPQHF. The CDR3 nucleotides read TGTGCCAGCAGTGACAGGGCGAATCAGCCCCAGCATTTT.

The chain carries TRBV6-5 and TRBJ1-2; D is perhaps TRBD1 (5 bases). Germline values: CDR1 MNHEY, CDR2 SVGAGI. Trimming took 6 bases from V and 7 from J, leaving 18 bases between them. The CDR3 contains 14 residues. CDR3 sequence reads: CASRLSLGEGGYTF. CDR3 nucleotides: TGTGCCAGCAGACTCTCTCTGGGGGAGGGTGGCTACACCTTC.